What follows describes a single T cell receptor (beta chain). This CDR3 is 13 amino acids long. V was trimmed by 5 bases and J by 3 bases, leaving 14 bases between them. Germline CDR1 reads SQVTM; CDR2 reads ANQGSEA. The data stem from a study of blood T cell repertoires in COVID-19. Study details: Samples taken during acute and convalescent COVID-19 were collected in the United States, Italy and Spain. PBMCs, B-cell-depleted T cells, or T cells provided the cDNA or gDNA that made up the material.

Per the original methods: Nucleated cell number was recorded as an estimate derived from reference gene primer amplification. Generated by immunoSEQ multiplex PCR, the TCRdb table keeps only in-frame clones and is missing some. The V and J calls and clone size come from that table; D and trimming were worked out from the DNA. Among roughly 400,000 clones listed, around nine tenths were seen once. Participants had their cohort set by participant-reported clinical history. The sequenced material came from PBMCs or T cells enriched from blood (not recorded which). This chain joins TRBV29-1 and TRBJ2-7; tentatively, D is TRBD2 (7 bases). This sequence was found in a woman under 30 who had been exposed to COVID-19. The CDR3 sequence: CSVNGGGSYEQYF. CDR3 bases: TGCAGCGTTAATGGGGGCGGGAGCTACGAGCAGTACTTC.